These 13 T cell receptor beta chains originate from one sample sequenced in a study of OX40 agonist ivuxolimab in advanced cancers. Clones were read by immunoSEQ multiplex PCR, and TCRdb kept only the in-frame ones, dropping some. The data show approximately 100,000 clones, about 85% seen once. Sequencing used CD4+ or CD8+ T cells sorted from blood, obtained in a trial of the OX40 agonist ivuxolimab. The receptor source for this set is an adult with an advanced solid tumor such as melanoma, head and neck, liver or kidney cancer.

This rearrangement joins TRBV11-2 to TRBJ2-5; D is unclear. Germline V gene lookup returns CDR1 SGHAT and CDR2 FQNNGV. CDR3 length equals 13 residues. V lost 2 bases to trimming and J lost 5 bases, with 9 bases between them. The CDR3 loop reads CASSLLSLETQYF. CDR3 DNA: TGTGCCAGCAGCTTACTATCCCTCGAGACCCAGTACTTC.

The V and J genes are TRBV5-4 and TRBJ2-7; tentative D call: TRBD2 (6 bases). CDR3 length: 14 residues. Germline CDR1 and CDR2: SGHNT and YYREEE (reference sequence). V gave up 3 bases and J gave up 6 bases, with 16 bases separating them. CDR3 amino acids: CASSSLAYNGEQYF. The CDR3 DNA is TGTGCCAGCAGCTCCCTAGCGTACAATGGCGAGCAGTACTTC.

The CDR3 coding sequence is TGTGCCAGCACCAGAGGGGCGGGGGAGGAGACCCAGTACTTC. Its protein product is CASTRGAGEETQYF. The chain combines TRBV7-9 with TRBJ2-5; 7 bases align to TRBD2. The CDR3 covers 14 residues. The germline gives CDR1 SEHNR, CDR2 FQNEAQ (reference sequence). V lost 7 bases and J lost 5; bases outside the gene matches: 10.

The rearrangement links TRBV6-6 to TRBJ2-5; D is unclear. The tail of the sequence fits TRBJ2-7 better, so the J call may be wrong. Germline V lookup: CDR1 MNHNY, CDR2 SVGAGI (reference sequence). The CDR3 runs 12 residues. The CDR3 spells CASSDTLGEQYF. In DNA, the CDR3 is TGTGCCAGCAGTGACACCCTCGGCGAGCAGTACTTC.

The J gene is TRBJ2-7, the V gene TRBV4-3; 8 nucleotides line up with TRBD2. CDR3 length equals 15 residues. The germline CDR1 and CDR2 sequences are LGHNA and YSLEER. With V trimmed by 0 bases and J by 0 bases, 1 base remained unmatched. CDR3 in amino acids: CASSQDSGTSYEQYF. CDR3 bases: TGCGCCAGCAGCCAAGATAGCGGGACCTCCTACGAGCAGTACTTC.

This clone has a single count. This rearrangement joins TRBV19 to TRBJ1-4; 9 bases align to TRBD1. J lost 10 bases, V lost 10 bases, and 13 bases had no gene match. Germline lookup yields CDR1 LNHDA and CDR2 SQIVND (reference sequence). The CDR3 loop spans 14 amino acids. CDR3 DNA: TGTGCCACTACATGGGGGACAGGGCGCCGAAAACTGTTTTTT. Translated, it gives CATTWGTGRRKLFF. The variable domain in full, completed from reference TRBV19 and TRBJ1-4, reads DGGITQSPKYLFRKEGQNVTLSCEQNLNHDAMYWYRQDPGQGLRLIYYSQIVNDFQKGDIAEGYSVSREKKESFPLTVTSAQKNPTAFYLCATTWGTGRRKLFFGSGTQLSVL.

The CDR3 DNA follows: TGTGCCAGCAGCGGCGGGCCAGGGATCAATCAGCCCCAGCATTTT. Its translation: CASSGGPGINQPQHF. The J gene is TRBJ1-5, the V gene TRBV7-9, with TRBD1 as a possible D gene (5 bases). In germline, CDR1 is SEHNR, CDR2 FQNEAQ (reference sequence). V was shortened by 5 bases and J by 3 bases, with 14 bases between the two germline ends. The length of the CDR3 is 15 residues.

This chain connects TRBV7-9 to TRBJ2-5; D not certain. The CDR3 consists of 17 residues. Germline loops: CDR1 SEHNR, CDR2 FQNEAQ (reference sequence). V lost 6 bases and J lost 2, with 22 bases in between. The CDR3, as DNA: TGTGCCAGCAGACCAAACCTCGACTTTACTGGGCAAGAGACCCAGTACTTC. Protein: CASRPNLDFTGQETQYF.

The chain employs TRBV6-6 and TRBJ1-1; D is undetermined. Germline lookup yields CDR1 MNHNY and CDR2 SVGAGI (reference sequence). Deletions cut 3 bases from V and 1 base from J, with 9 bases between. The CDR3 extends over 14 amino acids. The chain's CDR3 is CASSYKGRNTEAFF. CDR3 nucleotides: TGTGCCAGCAGTTATAAGGGAAGGAACACTGAAGCTTTCTTT.

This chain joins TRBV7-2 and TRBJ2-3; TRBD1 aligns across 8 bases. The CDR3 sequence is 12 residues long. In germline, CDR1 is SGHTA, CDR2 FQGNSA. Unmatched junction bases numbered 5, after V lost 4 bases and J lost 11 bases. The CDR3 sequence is CASSSDRVKQYF. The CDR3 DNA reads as TGTGCCAGCAGCTCGGACAGGGTCAAGCAGTATTTT.

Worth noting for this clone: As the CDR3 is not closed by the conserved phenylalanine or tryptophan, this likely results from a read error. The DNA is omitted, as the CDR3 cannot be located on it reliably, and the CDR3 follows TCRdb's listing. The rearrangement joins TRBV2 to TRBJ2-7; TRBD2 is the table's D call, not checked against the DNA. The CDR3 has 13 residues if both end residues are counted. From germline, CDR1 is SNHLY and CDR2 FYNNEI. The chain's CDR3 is CASSERRDSLLGL.

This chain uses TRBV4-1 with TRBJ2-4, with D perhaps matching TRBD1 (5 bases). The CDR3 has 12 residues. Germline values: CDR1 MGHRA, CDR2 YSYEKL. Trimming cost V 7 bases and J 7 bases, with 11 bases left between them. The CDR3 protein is CASKGPNNIQYF. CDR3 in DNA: TGCGCCAGCAAGGGGCCAAACAACATTCAGTACTTC.

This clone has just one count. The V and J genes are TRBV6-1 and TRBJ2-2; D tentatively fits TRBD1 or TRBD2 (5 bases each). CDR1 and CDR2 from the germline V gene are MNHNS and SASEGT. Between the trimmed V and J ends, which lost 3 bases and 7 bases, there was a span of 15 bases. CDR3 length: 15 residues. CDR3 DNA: TGTGCCAGCAGTGAGGCTATCGGGGCGAACGGGGAGCTGTTTTTT. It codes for CASSEAIGANGELFF.